These 9 T cell receptor beta chains came from one sample sequenced in a study of T-cell memory formation after mild COVID-19. TCRdb recomputed calls from the 5' RACE reads with MiXCR, one row per CDR3 protein. The sample includes about 290,000 distinct CDR3 sequences, around a sixth of them seen just once. Sequenced material: PBMCs or a T cell subset sorted from them (not recorded which). The receptors come from a man between 18 and 35 years old who had mild COVID-19 (a few samples of this study predate the infection). Cell type and time point are not known.

This clonotype occurred a few times. The CDR3: CSVVGGLGANEQYF. CDR3 sequence (DNA): TGCAGCGTTGTCGGAGGCCTGGGGGCTAACGAGCAGTACTTC. The chain carries TRBV29-1 and TRBJ2-7; possibly TRBD1 for D (6 bases). This CDR3 comprises 14 residues. V lost 4 bases and J lost 5, with 18 bases in between. Per germline, CDR1 SQVTM and CDR2 ANQGSEA.

This clonotype was counted only a few times. The V and J genes are TRBV6-1 and TRBJ1-5; D uncertain. Germline V gene data show CDR1 as MNHNS and CDR2 as SASEGT. The CDR3 is 15 residues long. Trimming shortened V by 8 bases and J by 4 bases, and 18 bases separated the two germline ends. The CDR3 sequence: CASRRFGRQNQPQHF. CDR3 coding DNA: TGTGCCAGCCGACGTTTCGGACGGCAAAATCAGCCCCAGCATTTT.

This clonotype has only a few counts. The J gene is TRBJ1-5, the V gene TRBV6-5; D is ambiguous. Trimming left V 4 bases short and J 7 bases short, with 14 bases between. The CDR3 extends over 14 amino acids. The germline V gene has CDR1 MNHEY and CDR2 SVGAGI. The CDR3: CASSFAVGQQPQHF. CDR3 bases: TGTGCCAGCAGTTTCGCGGTAGGGCAGCAGCCCCAGCATTTT.

In its sample, this clonotype was seen a few times. The V gene is TRBV6-5, the J gene TRBJ2-7; 9 bases are shared with TRBD2. The CDR3 is 13 amino acids. Trimming at V came to 7 bases and at J to 2 bases, leaving 3 bases not matched to a gene. The germline V gene encodes CDR1 MNHEY and CDR2 SVGAGI. The CDR3 reads CASKLAGPYEQYF. DNA for the CDR3: TGTGCCAGCAAACTAGCGGGCCCCTACGAGCAGTACTTC.

The CDR3 DNA reads TGTGCCTGGGGCCAGGGGTCAGGGGGCAGGGAGACCCAGTACTTC. Protein sequence: CAWGQGSGGRETQYF. V and J are TRBV30 and TRBJ2-5; 8 bases fit TRBD1. The germline V gene encodes CDR1 GTSNPN and CDR2 SVGIG (reference sequence). J gave up 5 bases and V 5 bases, and 13 bases lay outside the gene matches. The CDR3 sequence is 15 residues long.

The V gene is TRBV4-1, the J gene TRBJ2-5; D is possibly TRBD1 (6 bases). Germline V lookup: CDR1 MGHRA, CDR2 YSYEKL. This CDR3 is built from 16 residues. V was shortened by 4 bases and J by 1 base, with 16 bases between the two germline ends. CDR3 in DNA: TGCGCCAGCAGCCGAAATTCGGACAGATCCCAAGAGACCCAGTACTTC. It yields the protein CASSRNSDRSQETQYF.

This clonotype was recorded at least ten times. V is TRBV29-1 and J is TRBJ1-1; 7 bases match TRBD1. V shed 4 bases and J 12 bases; nucleotides not matched to a gene: 11. CDR1 and CDR2 (germline): SQVTM, ANQGSEA. The CDR3 is made up of 12 amino acids. For the CDR3, the DNA is TGCAGCGTTGTGCTCACAGGGGTACTTCCTTTCTTT. This gives the protein CSVVLTGVLPFF.

This clonotype was detected ten times or more. The chain joins TRBV12-3 or TRBV12-4 to TRBJ2-5, with TRBD2 matching 7 bases. J was trimmed by 4 bases and V by 6 bases; bases with no gene match: 11. CDR3 size: 15 residues. CDR3 nucleotide sequence: TGTGCCAGCAGGCCCGTCGGGACTATCTTAGAGACCCAGTACTTC. Translation gives CASRPVGTILETQYF.

This clonotype was picked up a small number of times. The V and J genes are TRBV11-2 and TRBJ2-1; D ambiguous. V was clipped by 4 bases and J by 9 bases, with 4 bases between them. Germline V lookup: CDR1 SGHAT, CDR2 FQNNGV. There are 10 residues in the CDR3. Written as DNA, the CDR3 is TGTGCCAGCAGCTCAGGTGAGCAGTTCTTC. This sequence encodes CASSSGEQFF.